The clone carrying this TCR beta chain was detected only a few times. Its specificity is not known. The CDR3 has 13 residues. V shed 0 bases and J shed 6 bases, with 6 bases lying between them. Germline CDR1 LGHNA, CDR2 YNFKEQ. The source of the sample is a study of T cell repertoires in cytomegalovirus infection. TCRdb fed the reads into MiXCR, producing one record per CDR3 protein. Among fewer than 200,000 distinct CDR3 sequences, 20% to 25% were seen once, and the ten largest hold roughly 25%. The V call is TRBV4-2, the J call TRBJ2-1; D gene ambiguous. The clonotype was recovered from a human donor in good health (CMV status not recorded). Some clones in this sample may be carry-over from other donors' samples. This specimen consisted of CD8+ T cells from cultured PBMCs, obtained from culture after CMV antigen stimulation. The CDR3 sequence is CASSQDRPNEQFF. In nucleotides, the CDR3 is TGTGCCAGCAGCCAAGATCGGCCCAATGAGCAGTTCTTC.